The sample holds a few counts of the clone carrying this T cell receptor (beta chain). The sample comes from a study of regulatory T cells in long-lasting Graves disease. The TCR beta library used iRepertoire HTBI primers with Arm-PCR amplification of CDR3. TCRdb reprocessed the multiplex PCR reads with MiXCR, giving one entry per CDR3 protein. The repertoire holds roughly 400,000 distinct CDR3 sequences, around 20% seen once, with around 21% in the top ten. Sample time point: persistent/refractory GD, antithyroid drugs over 5 years with positive TRAb. RNA from PBMCs was the source of the TCR library. Germline V gives CDR1 MDHEN, CDR2 SYDVKM. This CDR3 has 15 residues. Trimming took 5 bases from V and 2 from J, leaving 16 bases between them.

The material sequenced was peripheral blood mononuclear cells (PBMCs), taken when the disease was refractory, from a patient treated with antithyroid drugs. This clonotype originated in a female donor with Graves disease. The gene calls are TRBV28 and TRBJ2-7, with no clear D. The CDR3 loop is CASSPPGLTPYEQYF. CDR3 nucleotide sequence: TGTGCCAGCAGTCCACCAGGCCTAACCCCCTACGAGCAGTACTTC.